Listed below are T cell receptor beta chains from one sample, sequenced in a study of cytomegalovirus exposure and HLA in healthy donors. Some clones are missing from TCRdb's copy, which holds only in-frame ones; the method was immunoSEQ multiplex PCR. The sample includes 150,000 or so clones, 70% of them seen just once. The specimen was PBMCs. Receptors originate from a woman aged 55-70 years in good health and CMV-seropositive. The CDR3 runs from the conserved cysteine through the conserved F or W. D genes are given only for firm matches. Where a row states a size, it is once, few, many or the class of an expanded clone; other rows omit it.

d_call clone_size j_call v_call cdr3_aa cdr3_nt
NA NA TRBJ2-7 TRBV2 CASSARGYEQYF TGTGCCAGCAGTGCCCGGGGTTACGAGCAGTACTTC
NA NA TRBJ1-1 TRBV27 CASRALGKGMNTEAFF TGTGCCAGCAGGGCCCTGGGTAAGGGGATGAACACTGAAGCTTTCTTT
TRBD2 NA TRBJ2-3 TRBV4-2 CASSQDAKAGGPLDTQYF TGTGCCAGCAGCCAAGATGCTAAAGCGGGAGGGCCTTTGGATACGCAGTATTTT
TRBD1 NA TRBJ1-2 TRBV19 CASKRQGPTRGYTF TGTGCCAGTAAAAGACAGGGGCCCACTAGGGGCTACACCTTC
TRBD1 NA TRBJ1-1 TRBV7-9 CASSMGQSNTEAFF TGTGCCAGCAGCATGGGACAGTCGAACACTGAAGCTTTCTTT
TRBD1 NA TRBJ1-5 TRBV2 CASRDRGNQPQHF TGTGCCAGCAGAGACAGGGGGAATCAGCCCCAGCATTTT
NA NA TRBJ2-2 TRBV19 CASSKTSGELFF TGTGCCAGTAGTAAGACTAGCGGGGAGCTGTTTTTT
TRBD1 NA TRBJ1-5 TRBV6-1 CASSEDRGSNQPQHF TGTGCCAGCAGTGAAGACAGGGGTAGTAATCAGCCCCAGCATTTT
TRBD2 NA TRBJ2-1 TRBV5-6 CASSLVVGLAGVDEQFF TGTGCCAGCAGCCTGGTCGTGGGACTAGCGGGAGTGGATGAGCAGTTCTTC
NA many TRBJ2-5 TRBV5-4 CASSLITEQETQYF TGTGCCAGCAGCTTGATTACAGAACAAGAGACCCAGTACTTC
TRBD2 NA TRBJ2-2 TRBV7-6 CASSWRLADNTGELFF TGTGCCAGCAGCTGGAGGCTAGCGGATAACACCGGGGAGCTGTTTTTT
TRBD2 NA TRBJ2-3 TRBV12-5 CASGQPLAVWTDTQYF TGTGCTAGTGGCCAACCCCTAGCGGTCTGGACAGATACGCAGTATTTT
TRBD1 once TRBJ1-5 TRBV28 CASSLGQGAQPQHF TGTGCCAGCAGTTTGGGACAGGGGGCACAGCCCCAGCATTTT
NA NA TRBJ2-7 TRBV6-1 CASSEAPGVGYEQYF TGTGCCAGCAGTGAAGCGCCAGGGGTGGGCTACGAGCAGTACTTC
NA few TRBJ2-7 TRBV7-9 CASSLDALGFYEQYF TGTGCCAGCAGCTTAGACGCACTAGGTTTCTACGAGCAGTACTTC
NA NA TRBJ1-1 TRBV28 CASIIGGFVNTEAFF TGTGCCAGCATCATCGGCGGGTTCGTGAACACTGAAGCTTTCTTT
NA NA TRBJ1-2 TRBV28 CASSTLGSNYGYTF TGTGCCAGCAGCACTTTGGGGAGTAACTATGGCTACACCTTC
TRBD2 NA TRBJ2-2 TRBV28 CASRRGTGELFF TGTGCCAGCAGGCGGGGGACCGGGGAGCTGTTTTTT
NA NA TRBJ1-2 TRBV15 CATSFPGRPYGYTF TGTGCCACCAGCTTTCCAGGCAGACCCTATGGCTACACCTTC
TRBD2 NA TRBJ2-7 TRBV28 CASEGTSGSSTGEQYF TGTGCCAGCGAAGGGACTAGCGGGAGTTCTACGGGTGAGCAGTACTTC
NA few TRBJ1-1 TRBV25-1 CASSGNGQPKNTEAFF TGTGCCAGCAGTGGAAACGGACAGCCTAAGAACACTGAAGCTTTCTTT
TRBD2 NA TRBJ2-1 TRBV5-4 CASRIGLAEPYNEQFF TGTGCCAGCAGAATCGGACTAGCGGAGCCCTACAATGAGCAGTTCTTC
NA NA TRBJ1-5 TRBV2 CASSPEGYQPQHF TGTGCCAGCAGTCCGGAGGGTTATCAGCCCCAGCATTTT
NA NA TRBJ2-3 TRBV7-2 CASSLYPDTQYF TGTGCCAGCAGCCTCTATCCAGATACGCAGTATTTT
NA NA TRBJ1-1 TRBV28 CASTVDREAFF TGTGCCAGCACCGTAGACAGGGAAGCTTTCTTT
TRBD2 NA TRBJ2-1 TRBV9 CASSPSSGLAGAREQFF TGTGCCAGCAGCCCATCCAGCGGACTAGCGGGGGCCCGGGAGCAGTTCTTC
TRBD1 NA TRBJ2-7 TRBV5-6 CASSLDRGYEQYF TGTGCCAGCAGCTTGGACAGGGGTTACGAGCAGTACTTC
NA NA TRBJ2-5 TRBV6-5 CASRTRGTQYF TGTGCCAGCCGAACCCGGGGGACCCAGTACTTC